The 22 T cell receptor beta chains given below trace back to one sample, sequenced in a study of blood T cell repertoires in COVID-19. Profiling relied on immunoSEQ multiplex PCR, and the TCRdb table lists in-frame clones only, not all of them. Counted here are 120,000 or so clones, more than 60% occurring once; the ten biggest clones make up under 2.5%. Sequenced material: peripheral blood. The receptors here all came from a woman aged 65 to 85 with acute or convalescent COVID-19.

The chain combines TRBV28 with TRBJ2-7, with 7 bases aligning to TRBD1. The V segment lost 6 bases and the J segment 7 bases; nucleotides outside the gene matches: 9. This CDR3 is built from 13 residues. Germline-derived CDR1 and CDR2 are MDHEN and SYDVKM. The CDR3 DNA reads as TGTGCCAGCAGCCAAGACAGGGTGAAAGAGCAGTACTTC. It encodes CASSQDRVKEQYF.

CDR3 DNA sequence: TGCGCCAGCAGCGAGGGACAGGCCTATGGCTACACCTTC. Protein sequence: CASSEGQAYGYTF. V gene TRBV5-1 combines with J gene TRBJ1-2, with 8 nucleotides matching TRBD1. The CDR3 consists of 13 residues. Germline values: CDR1 SGHRS, CDR2 YFSETQ. V shed 4 bases and J 4 bases; nucleotides not matched to a gene: 3. The whole variable domain, filled in from reference TRBV5-1 and TRBJ1-2, reads KAGVTQTPRYLIKTRGQQVTLSCSPISGHRSVSWYQQTPGQGLQFLFEYFSETQRNKGNFPGRFSGRQFSNSRSEMNVSTLELGDSALYLCASSEGQAYGYTFGSGTRLTVV.

CDR3 nucleotide sequence: TGTGCCAGCAGCCCTCATGCGGCCAATCAGCCCCAGCATTTT. Translating gives CASSPHAANQPQHF. This chain uses TRBV2 with TRBJ1-5; no definite D call. This CDR3 contains 14 residues. The germline CDR1 and CDR2 sequences are SNHLY and FYNNEI. The ends were cut back, 6 bases at V and 3 bases at J, with 12 bases in the middle.

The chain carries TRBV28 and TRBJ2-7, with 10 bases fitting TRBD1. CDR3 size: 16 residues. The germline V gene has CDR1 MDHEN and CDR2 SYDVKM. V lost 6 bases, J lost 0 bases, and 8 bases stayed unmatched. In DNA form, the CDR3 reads TGTGCCAGCAGACCCCGACAGGGGGCAATCTCCTACGAGCAGTACTTC. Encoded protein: CASRPRQGAISYEQYF.

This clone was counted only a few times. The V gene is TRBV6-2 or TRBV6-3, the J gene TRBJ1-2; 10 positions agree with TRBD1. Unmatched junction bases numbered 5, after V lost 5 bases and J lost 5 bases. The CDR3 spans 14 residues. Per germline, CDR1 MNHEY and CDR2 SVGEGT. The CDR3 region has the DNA TGTGCCAGCAGTCTCCGGGACAGGGGTTATGGCTACACCTTC. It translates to CASSLRDRGYGYTF.

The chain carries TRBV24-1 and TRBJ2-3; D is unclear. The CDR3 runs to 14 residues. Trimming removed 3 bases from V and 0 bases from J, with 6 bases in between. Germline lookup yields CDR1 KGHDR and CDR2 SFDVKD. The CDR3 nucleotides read TGTGCCACCAGTGATCAGGCCAGCACAGATACGCAGTATTTT. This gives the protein CATSDQASTDTQYF.

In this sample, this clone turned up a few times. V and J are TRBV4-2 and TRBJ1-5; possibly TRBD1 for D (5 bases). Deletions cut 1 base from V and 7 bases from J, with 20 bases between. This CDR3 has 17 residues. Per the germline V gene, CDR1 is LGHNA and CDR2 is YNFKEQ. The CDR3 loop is CASSQVPGDRLGQPQHF. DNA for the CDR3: TGTGCCAGCAGCCAAGTGCCGGGAGACAGATTAGGACAGCCCCAGCATTTT.

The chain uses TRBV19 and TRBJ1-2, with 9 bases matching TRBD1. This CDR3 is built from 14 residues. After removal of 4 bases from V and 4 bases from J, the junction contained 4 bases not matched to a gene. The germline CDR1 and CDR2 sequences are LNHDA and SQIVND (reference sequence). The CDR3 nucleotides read TGTGCCAGTAGTAACAGGGGGCGAGCCTATGGCTACACCTTC. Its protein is CASSNRGRAYGYTF.

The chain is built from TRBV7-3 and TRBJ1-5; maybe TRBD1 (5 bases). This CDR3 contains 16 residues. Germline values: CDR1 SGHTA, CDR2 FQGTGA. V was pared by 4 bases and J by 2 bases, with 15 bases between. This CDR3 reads CASSSHRWGGNQPQHF. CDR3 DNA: TGTGCCAGCAGCTCGCATCGGTGGGGCGGCAATCAGCCCCAGCATTTT.

The CDR3: CASSLVAGGTYGYTF. CDR3 DNA sequence: TGCGCCAGCAGCTTGGTGGCAGGAGGGACCTATGGCTACACCTTC. The chain is built from TRBV5-1 and TRBJ1-2; TRBD1 is a possible D gene (5 bases). Trimming took off 0 bases at V and 4 bases at J, with 13 bases between the two ends. Germline CDR1 reads SGHRS; CDR2 reads YFSETQ. The length of the CDR3 is 15 residues.

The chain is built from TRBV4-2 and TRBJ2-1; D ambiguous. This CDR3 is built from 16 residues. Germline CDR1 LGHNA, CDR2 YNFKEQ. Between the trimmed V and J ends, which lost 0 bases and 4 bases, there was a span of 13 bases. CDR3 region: CASSQESTVPYNEQFF. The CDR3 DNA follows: TGTGCCAGCAGCCAAGAGTCCACAGTGCCTTACAATGAGCAGTTCTTC.

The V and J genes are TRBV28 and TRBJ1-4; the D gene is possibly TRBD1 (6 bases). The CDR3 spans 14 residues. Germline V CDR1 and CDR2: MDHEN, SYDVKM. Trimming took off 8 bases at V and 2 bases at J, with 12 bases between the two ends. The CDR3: CASYTGSTNEKLFF. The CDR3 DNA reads TGTGCCAGCTATACAGGGAGCACTAATGAAAAACTGTTTTTT.

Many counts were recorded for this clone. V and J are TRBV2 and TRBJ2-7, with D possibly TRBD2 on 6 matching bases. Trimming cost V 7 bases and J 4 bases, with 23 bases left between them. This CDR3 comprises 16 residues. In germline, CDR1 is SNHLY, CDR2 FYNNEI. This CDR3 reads CASKRLDSNNQYEQYF. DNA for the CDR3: TGTGCCAGCAAAAGACTAGACTCGAACAATCAGTACGAGCAGTACTTC.

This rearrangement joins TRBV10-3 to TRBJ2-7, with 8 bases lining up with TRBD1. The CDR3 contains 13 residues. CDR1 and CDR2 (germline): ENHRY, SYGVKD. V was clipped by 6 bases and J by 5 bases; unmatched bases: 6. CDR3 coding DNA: TGTGCCATCAGGGGATCAGGGGGCCACGAGCAGTACTTC. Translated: CAIRGSGGHEQYF.

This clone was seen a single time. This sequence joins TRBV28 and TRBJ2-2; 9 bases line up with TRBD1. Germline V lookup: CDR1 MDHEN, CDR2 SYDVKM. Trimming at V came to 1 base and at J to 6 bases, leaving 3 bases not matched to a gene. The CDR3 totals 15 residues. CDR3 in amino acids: CASSLLGTGSGELFF. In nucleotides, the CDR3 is TGTGCCAGCAGTTTATTGGGGACAGGGTCCGGGGAGCTGTTTTTT.

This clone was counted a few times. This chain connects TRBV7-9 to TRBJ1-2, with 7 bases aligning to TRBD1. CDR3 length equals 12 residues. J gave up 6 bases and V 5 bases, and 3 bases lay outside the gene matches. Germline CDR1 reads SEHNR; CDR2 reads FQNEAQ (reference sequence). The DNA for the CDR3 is TGTGCCAGCAGCGTCGACAGGGATGGCTACACCTTC. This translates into CASSVDRDGYTF.

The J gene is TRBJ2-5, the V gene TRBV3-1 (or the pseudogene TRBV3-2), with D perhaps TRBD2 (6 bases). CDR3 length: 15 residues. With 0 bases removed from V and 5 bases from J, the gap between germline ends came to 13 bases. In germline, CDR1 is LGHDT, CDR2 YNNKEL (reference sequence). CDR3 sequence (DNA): TGTGCCAGCAGCCAAGATAAACTAGCAGGGGAGACCCAGTACTTC. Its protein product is CASSQDKLAGETQYF.

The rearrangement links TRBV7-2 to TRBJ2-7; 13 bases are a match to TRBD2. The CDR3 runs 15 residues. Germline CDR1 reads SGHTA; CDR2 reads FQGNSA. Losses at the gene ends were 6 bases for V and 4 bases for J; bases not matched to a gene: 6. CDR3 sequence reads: CASRWTSGGRYEQYF. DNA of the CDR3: TGTGCCAGCAGATGGACTAGCGGGGGAAGATACGAGCAGTACTTC.

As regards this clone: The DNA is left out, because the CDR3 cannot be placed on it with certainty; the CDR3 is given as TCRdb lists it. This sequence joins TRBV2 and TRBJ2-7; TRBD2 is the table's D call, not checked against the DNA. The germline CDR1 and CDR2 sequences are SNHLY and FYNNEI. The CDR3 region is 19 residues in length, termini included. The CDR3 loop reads CASKPGRGQEGYEQYFGLF.

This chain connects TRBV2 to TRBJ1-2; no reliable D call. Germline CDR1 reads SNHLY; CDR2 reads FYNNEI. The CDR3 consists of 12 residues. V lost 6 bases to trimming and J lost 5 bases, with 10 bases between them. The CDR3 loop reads CASRNTGYGYTF. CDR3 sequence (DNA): TGTGCCAGCAGGAACACGGGGTATGGCTACACCTTC.

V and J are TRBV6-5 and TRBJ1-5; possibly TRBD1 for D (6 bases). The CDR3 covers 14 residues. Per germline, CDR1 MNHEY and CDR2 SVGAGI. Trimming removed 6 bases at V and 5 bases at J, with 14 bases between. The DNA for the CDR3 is TGTGCCAGCAGACCGGACAGTTGGGATCAGCCCCAGCATTTT. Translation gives CASRPDSWDQPQHF.

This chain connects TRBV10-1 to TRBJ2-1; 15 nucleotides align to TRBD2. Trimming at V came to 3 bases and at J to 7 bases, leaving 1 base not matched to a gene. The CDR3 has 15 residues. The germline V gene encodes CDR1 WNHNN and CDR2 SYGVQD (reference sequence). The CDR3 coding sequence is TGCGCCAGCAGTGACGGGACTAGCGGGAGGAATGAGCAGTTCTTC. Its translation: CASSDGTSGRNEQFF.